These 25 T cell receptor beta chains came from one sample sequenced in a study of T cell responses to AZD1222 COVID-19 vaccine. Libraries were prepared by immunoSEQ multiplex PCR; TCRdb keeps only in-frame clonotypes and omits some of them. This sample has fewer than 150,000 clones, with under 85% found just once. Sequenced material: peripheral blood, taken on day 0 of AZD1222 vaccination. These receptors were obtained from an adult in good health.

The chain combines TRBV9 with TRBJ2-1, with 9 bases matching TRBD1. V was pared by 4 bases and J by 4 bases, with 9 bases of the junction left unmatched. CDR3 size: 16 residues. CDR1 and CDR2 from the germline V gene are SGDLS and YYNGEE. In nucleotides, the CDR3 is TGTGCCAGCAGCCCACAAGGGACAGGGATTTACAATGAGCAGTTCTTC. Translating it yields CASSPQGTGIYNEQFF.

The chain links TRBV7-2 to TRBJ2-7; D is possibly TRBD1 (6 bases). V shed 5 bases and J shed 0 bases, with 14 bases lying between them. The germline gives CDR1 SGHTA, CDR2 FQGNSA. This CDR3 is 15 amino acids long. The CDR3 nucleotides are TGTGCCAGCAGCCCCCGGGACATCACCTCCTACGAGCAGTACTTC. It codes for CASSPRDITSYEQYF.

The chain carries TRBV5-5 and TRBJ1-6; D ambiguous. The CDR3 extends over 13 amino acids. The V end lost 7 bases, the J end lost 10 bases, and 15 bases lay between the germline ends. The V gene's germline CDR1 is SGHKS and CDR2 YYEKEE (reference sequence). For the CDR3, the DNA is TGTGCCAGCGGCCGGGCGGAGGGATCACCCCTCCACTTT. Its translation is CASGRAEGSPLHF.

The CDR3 nucleotides read TGTGCCAGCAGCCGGGGGGGCGTCAATGAGCAGTTCTTC. It translates to CASSRGGVNEQFF. The chain couples TRBV27 to TRBJ2-1; 8 bases map to TRBD2. The germline gives CDR1 MNHEY, CDR2 SMNVEV (reference sequence). The CDR3 has 13 amino acids. V lost 6 bases to trimming and J lost 6 bases; unmatched junction nucleotides: 4.

The chain combines TRBV6-5 with TRBJ2-1; TRBD2 aligns across 10 bases. Germline V gene lookup returns CDR1 MNHEY and CDR2 SVGAGI. With V trimmed by 6 bases and J by 2 bases, 4 bases remained unmatched. The CDR3 has 15 residues. The CDR3 here is CASSLSGGAYNEQFF. Here the CDR3 DNA reads TGTGCCAGCAGCTTGAGCGGGGGGGCCTACAATGAGCAGTTCTTC.

This clone has just one count. Different DNA sequences within this sample yield the same CDR3. The V call is TRBV10-3, the J call TRBJ1-5, with D hard to call. The CDR3 is 14 residues long. Germline V gene lookup returns CDR1 ENHRY and CDR2 SYGVKD. V was shortened by 3 bases and J by 2 bases, with 8 bases between the two germline ends. Here the CDR3 reads CAISEGQRNQPQHF. The CDR3 nucleotides are TGTGCCATCAGTGAAGGTCAGCGCAATCAGCCCCAGCATTTT.

The chain couples TRBV21-1 to TRBJ1-2. TRBV21-1 counts as a pseudogene. The CDR3 is made up of 12 amino acids. CDR3 sequence reads: CASSPTKVGYTF. The CDR3 DNA sequence: TGTGCCAGCAGCCCAACGAAGGTGGGCTACACCTTC.

This chain uses TRBV5-1 with TRBJ1-1; TRBD1 aligns across 11 bases. The CDR3 sequence is 15 residues long. V shed 4 bases, J shed 5 bases, and the junction held 7 bases outside the gene matches. Germline lookup yields CDR1 SGHRS and CDR2 YFSETQ. CDR3 DNA sequence: TGCGCCAGCAGCAACGGACAGGGGGCGAGGACTGAAGCTTTCTTT. Its protein is CASSNGQGARTEAFF.

The chain employs TRBV7-6 and TRBJ2-7; D gene uncertain. Germline CDR1 reads SGHVS; CDR2 reads FNYEAQ. The CDR3 totals 13 residues. Deletions cut 0 bases from V and 1 base from J, with 4 bases between. The CDR3 DNA follows: TGTGCCAGCAGCTTAGCCTCTTCCTACGAGCAGTACTTC. Residues: CASSLASSYEQYF.

This clone was detected once. The chain recombines TRBV7-2 with TRBJ2-2; D possibly corresponds to TRBD2 (6 bases). Germline CDR1 reads SGHTA; CDR2 reads FQGNSA. The CDR3 has 15 amino acids. V shed 1 base and J shed 1 base, with 7 bases lying between them. The CDR3 is CASSLGRGNTGELFF. In DNA form, the CDR3 reads TGTGCCAGCAGCTTAGGGCGGGGGAACACCGGGGAGCTGTTTTTT.

The chain is built from TRBV7-9 and TRBJ2-1; D is unclear. This CDR3 is 16 amino acids long. Trimming stripped 5 bases from V and 7 bases from J, with 21 bases between. CDR1 is SEHNR and CDR2 is FQNEAQ in the germline V gene (reference sequence). The CDR3 reads CASSPRLLRELNEQFF. The CDR3 nucleotides read TGTGCCAGCAGCCCTCGGTTGCTCCGAGAGCTTAATGAGCAGTTCTTC.

The chain couples TRBV29-1 to TRBJ1-1; D remains ambiguous. Deletions cut 0 bases from V and 4 bases from J, with 9 bases between. The CDR3 is made up of 13 amino acids. Germline V gene sequence: CDR1 SQVTM, CDR2 ANQGSEA. The CDR3 bases are TGCAGCGTTGAAGATCCCTTCGGCACTGAAGCTTTCTTT. It codes for CSVEDPFGTEAFF.

CDR3 bases: TGCGCCAGCAGCTGGCGGACAGACTCCCAAGAGACCCAGTACTTC. As protein: CASSWRTDSQETQYF. The J gene is TRBJ2-5, the V gene TRBV5-1, with D possibly TRBD1 on 6 matching bases. Germline V CDR1 and CDR2: SGHRS, YFSETQ. Trimming took 3 bases from V and 1 from J, leaving 13 bases between them. This CDR3 is built from 15 residues.

V and J are TRBV9 and TRBJ2-7; TRBD1 matches 7 bases. Germline trimming cut 0 bases from V and 2 bases from J; bases unmatched to any gene: 2. Germline lookup yields CDR1 SGDLS and CDR2 YYNGEE. The CDR3 covers 14 residues. This CDR3 is CASSVGDRAYEQYF. CDR3 DNA: TGTGCCAGCAGCGTAGGGGACAGAGCCTACGAGCAGTACTTC.

The chain links TRBV24-1 to TRBJ2-7; tentative D call: TRBD2 (5 bases). CDR3 length: 15 amino acids. From germline, CDR1 is KGHDR and CDR2 SFDVKD. Trimming pared 2 bases from V and 6 bases from J, leaving 16 bases between. The DNA for the CDR3 is TGTGCCACCAGTGATTCCTATTCTCTTGGGAGCGAGCAGTACTTC. Protein: CATSDSYSLGSEQYF.

The rearrangement joins TRBV7-3 to TRBJ2-1; a possible D gene is TRBD2 (5 bases). The V end was cut by 1 base, the J end by 5 bases, with 18 bases between. The CDR3 contains 17 residues. Germline V CDR1 and CDR2: SGHTA, FQGTGA. The CDR3 sequence is CASSLSGVASPHNEQFF. The CDR3 coding sequence is TGTGCCAGCAGCTTAAGTGGGGTGGCTAGCCCACACAATGAGCAGTTCTTC.

The rearrangement joins TRBV27 to TRBJ2-7, with D possibly called TRBD1 or TRBD2 (5 bases each). CDR3 length equals 15 residues. The ends were cut back, 4 bases at V and 4 bases at J, with 17 bases in the middle. Germline lookup yields CDR1 MNHEY and CDR2 SMNVEV (reference sequence). As DNA, the CDR3 is TGTGCCAGCAGTTCCGGGGCCATTAATAGGTACGAGCAGTACTTC. Encoded protein: CASSSGAINRYEQYF.

The chain joins TRBV19 to TRBJ2-5; 12 nucleotides line up with TRBD2. The CDR3 totals 16 residues. With V trimmed by 2 bases and J by 3 bases, 4 bases remained unmatched. CDR1 and CDR2 (germline): LNHDA, SQIVND (reference sequence). CDR3: CASSIWTSGAKETQYF. DNA of the CDR3: TGTGCCAGTAGTATATGGACTAGCGGGGCAAAAGAGACCCAGTACTTC.

The rearrangement joins TRBV9 to TRBJ2-1; 8 nucleotides match TRBD1. Germline V lookup: CDR1 SGDLS, CDR2 YYNGEE. V lost 4 bases and J lost 6; bases outside the gene matches: 12. This CDR3 has 16 residues. The CDR3 loop is CASSPRPGQASNEQFF. The CDR3 bases are TGTGCCAGCAGCCCTCGCCCGGGACAGGCCAGCAATGAGCAGTTCTTC.

The chain is built from TRBV7-6 and TRBJ2-7; TRBD1 might be the D (6 bases). From germline, CDR1 is SGHVS and CDR2 FNYEAQ. CDR3 length equals 15 residues. Deletions cut 5 bases from V and 2 bases from J, with 16 bases between. CDR3 coding DNA: TGTGCCAGCAGCCCCGGACAGCGCAACACCTACGAGCAGTACTTC. This codes for CASSPGQRNTYEQYF.

Concerning this clone: Other DNA sequences from this sample encode an identical CDR3 as well. The V and J genes are TRBV7-9 and TRBJ1-1; possibly TRBD1 for D (5 bases). The CDR3 loop spans 14 amino acids. The germline CDR1 and CDR2 sequences are SEHNR and FQNEAQ (reference sequence). V was clipped by 3 bases and J by 1 base, with 9 bases between them. The CDR3 reads CASSLQGPNTEAFF. The CDR3 coding sequence is TGTGCCAGCAGCTTGCAGGGACCGAACACTGAAGCTTTCTTT.

For the CDR3, the DNA is TGTGCCAGTAATCCCGGCGGGACAGGGTATAGCACAGATACGCAGTATTTT. Encoded protein: CASNPGGTGYSTDTQYF. The J gene is TRBJ2-3, the V gene TRBV2; 9 bases map to TRBD1. The CDR3 loop spans 17 amino acids. The germline V gene has CDR1 SNHLY and CDR2 FYNNEI. The V segment lost 9 bases and the J segment 0 bases; nucleotides outside the gene matches: 13.

The chain carries TRBV6-2 or TRBV6-3 and TRBJ1-2, with 11 bases lining up with TRBD1. CDR1 is MNHEY, CDR2 SVGEGT, per germline. The CDR3 consists of 17 residues. Unmatched junction bases numbered 12, after V lost 4 bases and J lost 5 bases. The CDR3 sequence: CASSSRTGGPTFYGYTF. The DNA for the CDR3 is TGTGCCAGCAGTTCCAGGACAGGGGGCCCAACTTTTTATGGCTACACCTTC.

The rearrangement links TRBV19 to TRBJ2-1, with D uncertain. Trimming took off 5 bases at V and 4 bases at J, with 18 bases between the two ends. The CDR3 covers 16 residues. Germline CDR1 reads LNHDA; CDR2 reads SQIVND (reference sequence). In nucleotides, the CDR3 is TGTGCCAGTAGTCTCACAAGACACACGTTTTACAATGAGCAGTTCTTC. This encodes CASSLTRHTFYNEQFF.

This chain links TRBV11-2 with TRBJ1-4; 8 bases align to TRBD1. The CDR3 has 17 residues. V was clipped by 5 bases and J by 0 bases; unmatched bases: 8. CDR1 SGHAT and CDR2 FQNNGV come from the germline V gene. The CDR3 reads CASSPRTGRATNEKLFF. CDR3 DNA: TGTGCCAGCAGCCCCCGGACAGGGAGGGCAACTAATGAAAAACTGTTTTTT.